Listed here is a single TCR beta chain. The antigen is undetermined. Time point given: week 47, end of study. Mutant IDH1 20-mer peptide, at 300 ug, made up each vaccine dose, with topical imiquimod. Sequenced by immunoSEQ multiplex PCR; TCRdb stores in-frame clones only, minus some. The data hold about 36,000 clones, with roughly 70% observed a single time. This sample was taken from a study of a mutant IDH1 vaccine in newly diagnosed glioma. This sequence was found in a man in his forties or fifties with glioma. This material consisted of PBMCs, taken from a glioma patient whose treatment included an IDH1 peptide vaccine.

Here the CDR3 reads CASSLGGGRASNEQFF. CDR3 nucleotide sequence: TGTGCCAGCAGCTTAGGGGGCGGGAGGGCCTCCAATGAGCAGTTCTTC. The chain combines TRBV7-6 with TRBJ2-1, with 9 bases identical to TRBD2. Germline V gene sequence: CDR1 SGHVS, CDR2 FNYEAQ. V was clipped by 1 base and J by 6 bases; unmatched bases: 7. The CDR3 extends over 16 amino acids.